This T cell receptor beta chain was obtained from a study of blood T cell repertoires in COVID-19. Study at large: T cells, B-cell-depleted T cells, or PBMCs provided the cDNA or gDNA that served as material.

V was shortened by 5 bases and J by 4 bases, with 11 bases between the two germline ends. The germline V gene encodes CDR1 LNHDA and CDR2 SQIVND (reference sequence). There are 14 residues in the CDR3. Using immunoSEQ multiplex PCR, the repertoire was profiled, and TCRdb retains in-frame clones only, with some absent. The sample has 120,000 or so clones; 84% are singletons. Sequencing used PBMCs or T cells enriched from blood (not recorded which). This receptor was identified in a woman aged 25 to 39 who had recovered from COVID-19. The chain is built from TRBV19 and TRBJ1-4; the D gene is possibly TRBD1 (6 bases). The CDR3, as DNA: TGTGCCAGTAGTCACAGGGCGGGTAATGAAAAACTGTTTTTT. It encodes CASSHRAGNEKLFF.